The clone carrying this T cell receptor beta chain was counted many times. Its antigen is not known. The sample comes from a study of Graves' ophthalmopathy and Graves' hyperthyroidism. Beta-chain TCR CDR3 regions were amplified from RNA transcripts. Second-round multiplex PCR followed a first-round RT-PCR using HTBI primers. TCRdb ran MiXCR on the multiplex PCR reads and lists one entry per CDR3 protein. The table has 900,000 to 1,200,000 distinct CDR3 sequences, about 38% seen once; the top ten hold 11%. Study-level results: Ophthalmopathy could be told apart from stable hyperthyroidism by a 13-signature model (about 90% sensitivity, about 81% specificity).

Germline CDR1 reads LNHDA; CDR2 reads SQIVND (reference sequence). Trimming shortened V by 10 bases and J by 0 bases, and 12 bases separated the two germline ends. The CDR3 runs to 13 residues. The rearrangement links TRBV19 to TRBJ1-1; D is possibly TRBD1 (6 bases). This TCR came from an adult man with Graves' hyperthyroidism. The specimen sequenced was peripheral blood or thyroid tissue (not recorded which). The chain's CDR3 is CAIGQNLNTEAFF. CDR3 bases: TGTGCCATCGGACAGAATTTGAACACTGAAGCTTTCTTT.